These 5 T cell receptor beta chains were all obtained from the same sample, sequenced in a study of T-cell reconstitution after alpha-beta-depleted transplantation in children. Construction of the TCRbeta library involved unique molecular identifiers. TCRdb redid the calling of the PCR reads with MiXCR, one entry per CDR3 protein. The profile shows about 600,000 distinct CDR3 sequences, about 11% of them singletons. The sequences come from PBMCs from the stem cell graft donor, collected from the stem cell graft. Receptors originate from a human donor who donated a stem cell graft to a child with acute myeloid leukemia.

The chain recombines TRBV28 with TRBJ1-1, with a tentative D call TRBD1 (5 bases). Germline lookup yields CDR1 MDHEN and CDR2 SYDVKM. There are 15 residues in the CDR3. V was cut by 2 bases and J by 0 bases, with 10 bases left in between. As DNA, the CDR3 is TGTGCCAGCAGTTTACGGCAGACAGTGAACACTGAAGCTTTCTTT. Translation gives CASSLRQTVNTEAFF.

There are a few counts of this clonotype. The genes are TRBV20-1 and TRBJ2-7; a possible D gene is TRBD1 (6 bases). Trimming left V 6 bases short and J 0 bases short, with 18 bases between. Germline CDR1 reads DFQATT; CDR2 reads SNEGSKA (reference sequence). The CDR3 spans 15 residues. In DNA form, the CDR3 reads TGCAGTGCCTCACCCGGGACACTTAGCTCCTACGAGCAGTACTTC. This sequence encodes CSASPGTLSSYEQYF.

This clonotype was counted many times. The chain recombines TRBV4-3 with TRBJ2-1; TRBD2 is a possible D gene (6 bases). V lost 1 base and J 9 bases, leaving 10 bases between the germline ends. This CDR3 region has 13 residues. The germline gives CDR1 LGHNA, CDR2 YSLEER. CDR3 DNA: TGCGCCAGCAGCCAAGTGCCGCGGGGTGAGCAGTTCTTC. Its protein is CASSQVPRGEQFF.

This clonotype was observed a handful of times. The CDR3 is CASSPTQDSNQPQHF. The CDR3 region has the DNA TGCGCCAGCAGCCCAACACAGGATAGCAATCAGCCCCAGCATTTT. This chain links TRBV4-3 with TRBJ1-5; D perhaps matches TRBD1 (5 bases). V was clipped by 4 bases and J by 0 bases, with 10 bases between them. This CDR3 has 15 amino acids. Germline lookup yields CDR1 LGHNA and CDR2 YSLEER.

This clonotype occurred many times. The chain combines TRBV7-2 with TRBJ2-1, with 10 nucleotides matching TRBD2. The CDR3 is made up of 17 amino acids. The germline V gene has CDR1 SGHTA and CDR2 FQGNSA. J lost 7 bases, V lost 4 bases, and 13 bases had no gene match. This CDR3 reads CASSSSRLAGSYNEQFF. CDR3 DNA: TGTGCCAGCAGCTCCTCAAGACTAGCGGGTTCGTATAATGAGCAGTTCTTC.